These 24 T cell receptor beta chains were all obtained from the same sample, sequenced in a study of post-analysis software for immune sequencing data. Their recognized antigens are unknown. General study points: Compared with controls, patients had more of five TRBV segments, including TRBV5-6, TRBV5-1 and TRBV20-1.

Built from TCR beta cDNA, the libraries had unique molecular identifiers in them. TCRdb passed the PCR reads through MiXCR, listing each CDR3 protein once. The sample lists about 560,000 distinct CDR3 sequences; around 40% were seen once. The sample taken for sequencing was blood. Every receptor here comes from a girl aged 5-17 years with multiple sclerosis.

This clonotype occurred a few times. V is TRBV20-1 and J is TRBJ2-5; 12 bases line up with TRBD2. Germline loops: CDR1 DFQATT, CDR2 SNEGSKA (reference sequence). V gave up 0 bases and J gave up 3 bases; unmatched junction bases: 8. This CDR3 spans 17 amino acids. The CDR3 sequence is CSARDQSRTSGEETQYF. The DNA for the CDR3 is TGCAGTGCTAGAGATCAATCTAGGACTAGCGGGGAAGAGACCCAGTACTTC.

This chain joins TRBV18 and TRBJ2-3, with D tentatively TRBD2 (6 bases). V gave up 1 base and J gave up 2 bases, with 16 bases separating them. Germline V lookup: CDR1 KGHSH, CDR2 LQKENI. This CDR3 is built from 17 residues. Here the CDR3 reads CASSPRWAGTDTDTQYF. CDR3 bases: TGTGCCAGCTCACCACGGTGGGCGGGGACCGACACAGATACGCAGTATTTT.

The chain links TRBV12-3 or TRBV12-4 to TRBJ2-2, with 7 bases fitting TRBD1. CDR3 size: 14 residues. The V segment lost 7 bases and the J segment 4 bases; nucleotides outside the gene matches: 6. The CDR3 region is CASIPDRSTGELFF. CDR3 in DNA: TGTGCCAGCATACCGGACAGGAGCACCGGGGAGCTGTTTTTT.

The chain joins TRBV5-1 to TRBJ2-1; 12 bases map to TRBD2. Trimming at V came to 4 bases and at J to 4 bases, leaving 15 bases not matched to a gene. CDR3 length equals 19 residues. Looked up from germline, CDR1 is SGHRS and CDR2 is YFSETQ. The CDR3 loop reads CASSPEGSGLAGSYNEQFF. CDR3 nucleotides: TGCGCCAGCAGCCCCGAAGGGTCGGGACTAGCGGGTTCTTACAATGAGCAGTTCTTC.

A few counts support this clonotype. This rearrangement joins TRBV20-1 to TRBJ2-1, with D possibly called TRBD1 or TRBD2 (5 bases each). The end of the DNA fits TRBJ2-7 better, so the J call may be wrong. The CDR3 contains 15 residues. The germline gives CDR1 DFQATT, CDR2 SNEGSKA (reference sequence). In DNA, the CDR3 is TGCAGTGCTAGAGACGGGGCCAGCTCCTACAATGAGCAGTACTTC. Its translation: CSARDGASSYNEQYF.

CDR3 DNA: TGTGCCAGCAGAAGGGAGGGCCAGGACGAGCAGTACTTC. Protein product: CASRREGQDEQYF. The gene calls are TRBV4-2 and TRBJ2-7; the match to TRBD2 covers 7 bases. From germline, CDR1 is LGHNA and CDR2 YNFKEQ. CDR3 length equals 13 residues. Trimming cost V 6 bases and J 5 bases; bases outside gene matches: 7.

The chain joins TRBV12-3 or TRBV12-4 to TRBJ2-4; 7 positions agree with TRBD2. The J call could be wrong; TRBJ2-5 is a better fit for the DNA end. The CDR3 is made up of 15 amino acids. DNA for the CDR3: TGTGCCGCCAGCAGTTGCGGGAGCAAGCGAGAGACCCAGTACTTC. Its protein product is CAASSCGSKRETQYF.

This chain connects TRBV29-1 to TRBJ1-2; tentative D call: TRBD1 (5 bases). This CDR3 region has 15 residues. Looked up from germline, CDR1 is SQVTM and CDR2 is ANQGSEA. Trimming cost V 2 bases and J 7 bases, with 20 bases left between them. The CDR3 region is CSVEPSEGLESGYTF. Written as DNA, the CDR3 is TGCAGCGTTGAACCATCAGAGGGGTTAGAAAGTGGCTACACCTTC. Full variable domain (remainder filled in from reference TRBV29-1 and TRBJ1-2): SAVISQKPSRDICQRGTSLTIQCQVDSQVTMMFWYRQQPGQSLTLIATANQGSEATYESGFVIDKFPISRPNLTFSTLTVSNMSPEDSSIYLCSVEPSEGLESGYTFGSGTRLTVV.

The V gene is TRBV6-5, the J gene TRBJ1-2; D not resolved. CDR1 MNHEY and CDR2 SVGAGI come from the germline V gene. The CDR3 length is 13 residues. V lost 5 bases and J 6 bases, leaving 13 bases between the germline ends. This chain's CDR3 is CASSLDHLHGYTF. The CDR3 nucleotides are TGTGCCAGCAGTCTAGATCATCTGCATGGCTACACCTTC.

This clonotype was observed a handful of times. This chain joins TRBV7-8 and TRBJ2-7, with D possibly matching TRBD1 (6 bases). Germline CDR1 is SGHVS and CDR2 is FQNEAQ. Trimming removed 3 bases from V and 0 bases from J, with 9 bases in between. There are 14 residues in the CDR3. The CDR3 nucleotides are TGTGCCAGCAGCTTTCGACAGGACTCCTACGAGCAGTACTTC. Amino acids: CASSFRQDSYEQYF.

The table lists this clonotype with a few counts. J is TRBJ2-7 and V is TRBV29-1; 9 nucleotides line up with TRBD1. The CDR3 runs to 18 residues. CDR1 and CDR2 from the germline V gene are SQVTM and ANQGSEA. The trim removed 1 base at V and 7 bases at J, leaving 20 bases unmatched. CDR3 protein: CSVEGQQGARGSYNEQYF. CDR3 coding DNA: TGCAGCGTTGAAGGCCAACAGGGGGCGCGGGGCTCCTACAATGAGCAGTACTTC.

J is TRBJ2-2 and V is TRBV7-2; D unclear. Germline V gene sequence: CDR1 SGHTA, CDR2 FQGNSA. Trimming removed 5 bases from V and 10 bases from J, with 14 bases in between. CDR3 size: 13 residues. CDR3 sequence (DNA): TGTGCCAGCAGCGTCGGATCCGCAGAGGAGCTGTTTTTT. Residues: CASSVGSAEELFF.

The CDR3 spells CASSLMSGANVLTF. The CDR3 DNA is TGTGCCAGCAGCTTGATGTCTGGGGCCAACGTCCTGACTTTC. The chain uses TRBV7-2 and TRBJ2-6; D is unclear. This CDR3 has 14 residues. V was trimmed by 3 bases and J by 1 base, leaving 4 bases between them. Per germline, CDR1 SGHTA and CDR2 FQGNSA.

The chain is built from TRBV5-1 and TRBJ2-1; TRBD2 matches at 12 bases. Trimming removed 1 base from V and 6 bases from J; junction bases left unmatched: 5. Germline CDR1 is SGHRS and CDR2 is YFSETQ. The CDR3 runs to 16 residues. CDR3 residues: CASSLQGLAGRNEQFF. The CDR3 DNA reads TGCGCCAGCAGCTTGCAGGGACTAGCGGGTCGCAATGAGCAGTTCTTC.

The chain couples TRBV11-1 to TRBJ2-5; no clear D. The CDR3 sequence is 15 residues long. CDR1 SGHAT and CDR2 FQDESV come from the germline V gene (reference sequence). The germline V and J ends were trimmed by 5 bases and 1 base, with 14 bases remaining between them. The CDR3 bases are TGTGCCAGCAGCACTCCGATGCGAACCCAAGAGACCCAGTACTTC. As protein: CASSTPMRTQETQYF.

The count of this clonotype is one. This chain uses TRBV20-1 with TRBJ1-5; 8 bases agree with TRBD1. Trimming at V came to 3 bases and at J to 5 bases, leaving 6 bases not matched to a gene. The CDR3 is 14 residues long. Germline loops: CDR1 DFQATT, CDR2 SNEGSKA (reference sequence). CDR3 residues: CSASRGQADQPQHF. The CDR3, as DNA: TGCAGTGCTAGTCGGGGACAGGCCGATCAGCCCCAGCATTTT.

The V call is TRBV12-3 or TRBV12-4, the J call TRBJ1-5, with D perhaps matching TRBD1 (5 bases). CDR3 length equals 15 residues. Deletions cut 7 bases from V and 5 bases from J, with 18 bases between. The CDR3 coding sequence is TGTGCCAGCACTTGGGGCAGGGTAAATCATCAGCCCCAGCATTTT. Residues: CASTWGRVNHQPQHF.

The chain employs TRBV5-1 and TRBJ2-5, with TRBD1 matching over 10 bases. The CDR3 runs to 14 residues. J was trimmed by 4 bases and V by 4 bases; bases with no gene match: 4. Germline V lookup: CDR1 SGHRS, CDR2 YFSETQ. The CDR3 region has the DNA TGCGCCAGCAGCGGGACAGGGGATGGAGAGACCCAGTACTTC. Amino acid sequence: CASSGTGDGETQYF. The variable domain in full, with the rest retrieved from reference TRBV5-1 and TRBJ2-5, is KAGVTQTPRYLIKTRGQQVTLSCSPISGHRSVSWYQQTPGQGLQFLFEYFSETQRNKGNFPGRFSGRQFSNSRSEMNVSTLELGDSALYLCASSGTGDGETQYFGPGTRLLVL.

The chain employs TRBV7-2 and TRBJ2-5; D is unclear. CDR3 length: 16 residues. Deletions cut 4 bases from V and 1 base from J, with 16 bases between. CDR1 SGHTA and CDR2 FQGNSA come from the germline V gene. The CDR3 is CASSYGEWQIQETQYF. DNA of the CDR3: TGTGCCAGCAGCTATGGGGAATGGCAGATCCAAGAGACCCAGTACTTC. Supplemented by reference TRBV7-2 and TRBJ2-5, the full variable domain reads GAGVSQSPSNKVTEKGKDVELRCDPISGHTALYWYRQSLGQGLEFLIYFQGNSAPDKSGLPSDRFSAERTGGSVSTLTIQRTQQEDSAVYLCASSYGEWQIQETQYFGPGTRLLVL.

The J gene is TRBJ2-1, the V gene TRBV27; no clear D gene. The ends were cut back, 6 bases at V and 6 bases at J, with 9 bases in the middle. CDR3 length: 12 residues. CDR1 MNHEY and CDR2 SMNVEV come from the germline V gene (reference sequence). The CDR3 DNA reads as TGTGCCAGCAGCCAAATAGGCAATGAGCAGTTCTTC. As protein: CASSQIGNEQFF.

The chain links TRBV20-1 to TRBJ2-3; D is uncertain. Trimming took 6 bases from V and 1 from J, leaving 17 bases between them. CDR3 length: 15 amino acids. Germline V CDR1 and CDR2: DFQATT, SNEGSKA (reference sequence). CDR3 DNA: TGCAGTGCCCGCCGGGCTCACGCTGGCACAGATACGCAGTATTTT. This gives the protein CSARRAHAGTDTQYF.

A few counts support this clonotype. The rearrangement joins TRBV5-1 to TRBJ2-6; D not resolved. This CDR3 is 14 amino acids long. With 7 bases removed from V and 0 bases from J, the gap between germline ends came to 8 bases. Per germline, CDR1 SGHRS and CDR2 YFSETQ. CDR3: CASGSFSGANVLTF. For the CDR3, the DNA is TGCGCCAGCGGAAGTTTCTCTGGGGCCAACGTCCTGACTTTC.

The J gene is TRBJ2-1, the V gene TRBV11-2; D uncertain. V was pared by 6 bases and J by 8 bases, with 14 bases between. This CDR3 has 13 residues. Germline CDR1 reads SGHAT; CDR2 reads FQNNGV. CDR3 sequence (DNA): TGTGCCAGCAGTCGCATACCGGTGGATGAGCAGTTCTTC. As protein: CASSRIPVDEQFF.

This sequence joins TRBV5-1 and TRBJ2-7; tentatively, D is TRBD1 (6 bases). The CDR3 contains 15 residues. Germline CDR1 is SGHRS and CDR2 is YFSETQ. With 0 bases removed from V and 0 bases from J, the gap between germline ends came to 10 bases. CDR3 region: CASSLDRANSYEQYF. CDR3 sequence (DNA): TGCGCCAGCAGCTTGGACAGGGCGAACTCCTACGAGCAGTACTTC.